The TCR beta chain described here comes from a study of blood T cell repertoires in COVID-19. Profiling relied on immunoSEQ multiplex PCR, and the TCRdb table lists in-frame clones only, not all of them. The data show more than 250,000 clones, around 90% seen once. J gave up 8 bases and V 5 bases, and 11 bases lay outside the gene matches. The germline CDR1 and CDR2 sequences are MDHEN and SYDVKM. The CDR3 extends over 14 amino acids. This chain connects TRBV28 to TRBJ1-2; 7 bases align to TRBD1. This TCR was sampled from a woman aged 25 to 39 who had recovered from COVID-19. Material for sequencing was PBMCs or T cells enriched from blood (not recorded which). In DNA, the CDR3 is TGTGCCAGCAGTGCCGGACAGGCTACTCGGGGCTACACCTTC. It codes for CASSAGQATRGYTF.